The clone carrying this T cell receptor beta chain has just one count. Its antigen is unknown. The data were taken from a study of neoadjuvant nivolumab and ipilimumab in lung cancer. Whole-study context: Patients got nivolumab 3 mg/kg on days 1, 15 and 29; combination added ipilimumab 1 mg/kg day 1.

Whole-study findings and limits: Compared with tumor-adjacent uninvolved lung, resected tumors showed greater richness and clonality.

TCRdb keeps only in-frame clones here, not all; method: immunoSEQ multiplex PCR. The sample lists some 18,000 clones; about 89% were seen once. Looked up from germline, CDR1 is MGHRA and CDR2 is YSYEKL. The CDR3 sequence is 12 residues long. V lost 3 bases and J 7 bases, leaving 9 bases between the germline ends. This sample comprised peripheral blood, obtained before neoadjuvant nivolumab, alone or with ipilimumab. This clonotype was sampled from an adult with non-small cell lung cancer. The chain employs TRBV4-1 and TRBJ1-1, with D maybe TRBD1 (5 bases). The CDR3 reads CASSHRGNEAFF. In nucleotides, the CDR3 is TGCGCCAGCAGCCACCGGGGGAATGAAGCTTTCTTT.